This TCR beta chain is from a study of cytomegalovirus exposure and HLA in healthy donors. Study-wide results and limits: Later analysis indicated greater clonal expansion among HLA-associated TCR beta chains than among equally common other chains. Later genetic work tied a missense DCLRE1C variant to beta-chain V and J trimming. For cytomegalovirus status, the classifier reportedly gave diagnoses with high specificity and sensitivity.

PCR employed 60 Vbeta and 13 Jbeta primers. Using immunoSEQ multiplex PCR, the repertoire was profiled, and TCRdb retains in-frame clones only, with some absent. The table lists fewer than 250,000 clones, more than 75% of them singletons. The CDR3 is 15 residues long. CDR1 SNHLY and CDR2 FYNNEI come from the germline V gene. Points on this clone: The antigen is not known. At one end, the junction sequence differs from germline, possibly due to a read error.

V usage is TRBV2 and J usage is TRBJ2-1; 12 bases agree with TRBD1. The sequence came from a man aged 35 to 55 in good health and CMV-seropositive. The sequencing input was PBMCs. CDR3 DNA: TGTGCCAGCAGTGAATCTCGGGGACAGGGGGCGCGTCGGATCTTC. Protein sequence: CASSESRGQGARRIF.